This TCR beta chain stems from a study of blood T cell repertoires in COVID-19 (TCRdb year 2020). The study in broad terms: Samples from collaborators originated in the United States, Italy and Spain and spanned both the acute and convalescent phases of COVID-19. A de-identified subject ID, COVID-19 status, age in years and sex were almost always included in the sample metadata. The material from the prospective study consisted of cDNA or gDNA derived from T cells, B-cell-depleted T cells, or PBMCs. Where available, HLA class I and class II types were obtained from metadata supplied by the sample provider rather than from assay-based typing. The dataset comprised deeply sampled blood TCRbeta repertoires from subjects exposed to, actively infected with, or recovered from COVID-19. A freely available public database, intended as a resource for researchers studying the immune response to SARS-CoV-2, is where the repertoires were released. Samples came from the ongoing ImmuneRACE study (first 160 participants) plus 1,254 subjects from 6 global collaborators. The research as a whole found: How much clinical and demographic metadata was included differed by source and by participant, and the metadata was provided uncurated.

TCRbeta CDR3 regions were amplified from genomic DNA using the immunoSEQ Assay, a bias-controlled multiplex PCR. In the authors' own workflow: The number of nucleated cells in each sample was estimated by amplification of reference gene primers within the assay. Sequence reads were collapsed and filtered to measure the absolute abundance of every unique TCRbeta CDR3 rearrangement. Productive Simpson clonality was computed per sample as the square root of Simpson's diversity index over productive rearrangements. This immuneACCESS table, as held by TCRdb, lists in-frame sequences with V and J called but not all clones. Of the missing ones, under half trace to an unresolved V gene in checked studies; the others have no known cause. The V and J calls and clone size are taken from that table; D and trimming were inferred from the DNA. The sample has 110,000 or so clones on record, about three quarters of them singletons. The top ten clones comprise roughly a fifth of the sample.

Regarding this clone: Its recognized antigen is unknown. No base quality information exists; no much larger clone differs at one position.

The collaborating institutions used their own protocols to collect whole blood in K2EDTA tubes. For TCRbeta analysis, collaborators shipped samples in one of three forms: frozen whole blood, isolated PBMCs, or DNA extracted from either of those sample types. The germline V gene yields SGHVS for CDR1 and FQNEAQ for CDR2. From the cysteine up to the phenylalanine, the CDR3 has a length of 15 residues. Of the read, only the CDR3 DNA is kept; its 45 bases are in frame from base 1. The trim is 1 base for V and 7 bases for J, with a gap of 13 bases between the germline ends. Recombination connected TRBV7-8 to TRBJ1-4, and possibly TRBD1, on 5 matching bases. The sample comprised peripheral blood. This receptor was taken from a woman in her 70s with acute or convalescent COVID-19. The base sequence is TGTGCCAGCAGCTTAGGGGGGGTCTTGGGTGAAAAACTGTTTTTT. Its protein is CASSLGGVLGEKLFF.